A single TCR beta chain is shown here with its context. No antigen is known for it. The method was immunoSEQ multiplex PCR; TCRdb's version includes in-frame clones alone and lacks a portion of them. Counted here are about 79,000 clones, approximately 92% occurring once; the ten biggest clones make up 0.45% to 0.65%. The sample comes from a study of OX40 agonist ivuxolimab in advanced cancers. About the study: Patients in dose escalation had liver, melanoma, kidney or head and neck cancers. Mean age about 60 years, range about 20 to 79; roughly 82% male. Anti-PD-1, anti-PD-L1 or anti-CTLA-4 therapy given earlier was allowed, and 35% to 50% had some.

V gave up 3 bases and J gave up 0 bases; unmatched junction bases: 12. CDR3 size: 18 residues. Germline V CDR1 and CDR2: LNHDA, SQIVND (reference sequence). Study observations and caveats: Partial responders dosed at 0.1-3.0 mg/kg displayed clonal expansion ranking among the lowest.

The receptor's source is an adult with an advanced solid tumor such as melanoma, head and neck, liver or kidney cancer. The chain employs TRBV19 and TRBJ1-1; 8 bases fit TRBD1. Specimen: CD4+ or CD8+ T cells sorted from blood, collected in a trial of the OX40 agonist ivuxolimab. The CDR3 sequence: CASSIRTGGVGMNTEAFF. The DNA for the CDR3 is TGTGCCAGTAGTATCCGTACAGGGGGGGTAGGCATGAACACTGAAGCTTTCTTT.